Listed below are T cell receptor beta chains from one sample, sequenced in a study of blood T cell repertoires in COVID-19. Libraries were prepared by immunoSEQ multiplex PCR; TCRdb keeps only in-frame clonotypes and omits some of them. The sample carries approximately 150,000 clones, 84% recorded once. The source material was peripheral blood. These TCRs come from a man aged 60 to 69 with active or convalescent COVID-19. The CDR3 runs from the conserved cysteine through the conserved F or W. A D gene is named only where the DNA matches it firmly. A clone size is listed for some rows: how often the clone was seen (once, few, many), or a class if it is expanded.

>TRBV5-1|TRBD1|.|TRBJ1-2
TGCGCCAGCAGCATGGGACAGGGGGCAGTCGGCTATGGCTACACCTTC
CASSMGQGAVGYGYTF
>TRBV15|.|once|TRBJ1-3
TGTGCCACCAGCAGAGGGCCGACATCGGTCTCTGGAAACACCATATATTTT
CATSRGPTSVSGNTIYF
>TRBV12-3/TRBV12-4|TRBD1|.|TRBJ1-2
TGTGCCAGCAGTTCGGACAGGGTCGGCTACACCTTC
CASSSDRVGYTF
>TRBV4-3|TRBD2|.|TRBJ2-1
TGCGCCAGCAGCCAAGATCCGACTAGCGGGGGGGCTTACAATGAGCAGTTCTTC
CASSQDPTSGGAYNEQFF
>TRBV7-8|TRBD1|.|TRBJ2-3
TGTGCCAGCAGCTTAGCCCCGGGGACAGGGTACACAGATACGCAGTATTTT
CASSLAPGTGYTDTQYF
>TRBV11-3|.|.|TRBJ2-5
TGTGCCAGCACCCCCACAGGGAGAGAGACCCAGTACTTC
CASTPTGRETQYF
>TRBV12-5|.|.|TRBJ2-7
TGTGCTAGTGGTTTGGTGGGAAATGGACAGTTCTACGAGCAGTACTTC
CASGLVGNGQFYEQYF
>TRBV30|.|once|TRBJ1-1
TGTGCCTGGACGGTGAACACTGAAGCTTTCTTT
CAWTVNTEAFF
>TRBV11-2|TRBD2|.|TRBJ2-1
TGTGCCAGCAGCCGCTTTGGGGGACTAGCGGACAATGAGCAGTTCTTC
CASSRFGGLADNEQFF
>TRBV5-1|TRBD2|.|TRBJ2-1
TGCGCCAGCAGCCCCATCCAGCGGGAGGCGTACAATGAGCAGTTCTTC
CASSPIQREAYNEQFF
>TRBV19|TRBD2|.|TRBJ2-1
TGTGCCAGTGGTGGGCTAGCGGGAGCTATTGGGAGGAGCAATGAGCAGTTCTTC
CASGGLAGAIGRSNEQFF
>TRBV6-5|TRBD1|.|TRBJ2-7
TGTGCCAGCAGTTCGCCGGGACAGGGCTACGAGCAGTACTTC
CASSSPGQGYEQYF
>TRBV12-3/TRBV12-4|.|.|TRBJ1-2
TGTGCCAGCAGTTTAAGCCCGGGGGGTCTCGACACCTTC
CASSLSPGGLDTF
>TRBV3-1/TRBV3-2|.|.|TRBJ1-6
TGTGCCAGCAGCCGCGCCTTAGGACATATCTTTAGCTCCTATAATTCACCCCTCCACTTT
CASSRALGHIFSSYNSPLHF
>TRBV6-6|TRBD2|.|TRBJ2-5
TGTGCCAGCAGTGTAGGTTTAGCGGGGGGCCGGGAGACCCAGTACTTC
CASSVGLAGGRETQYF
>TRBV6-6|TRBD1|.|TRBJ2-2
TGTGCCAGCAACGACAGGGCGAGCACCGGGGAGCTGTTTTTT
CASNDRASTGELFF
>TRBV12-5|TRBD1|few|TRBJ1-5
TGTGCTAGTGGCTGGACAGGGCCGAGCAATCAGCCCCAGCATTTT
CASGWTGPSNQPQHF
>TRBV30|TRBD2|.|TRBJ2-3
TGTGCCTGGAGTGTTATCACTGGCGGGGGGGTACACACAGATACGCAGTATTTT
CAWSVITGGGVHTDTQYF
>TRBV24-1|TRBD2|.|TRBJ2-2
TGTGCCACCAGTGATCCTCTACTAGCGGGAGACTCCCCCGGGGAGCTGTTTTTT
CATSDPLLAGDSPGELFF
>TRBV27|TRBD1|few|TRBJ2-2
TGTGCCAGCAGTTTCGGACAGGGTGGGAACACCGGGGAGCTGTTTTTT
CASSFGQGGNTGELFF
>TRBV18|TRBD2|.|TRBJ2-3
TGTGCCAGCTCATCTATAAGCGGGAGCGACACAGATACGCAGTATTTT
CASSSISGSDTDTQYF
>TRBV2|TRBD1|.|TRBJ1-2
TGTGCCAGCAGTGAAGCTGGGGACAGGGGCTATGGCTACACCTTC
CASSEAGDRGYGYTF
>TRBV30|TRBD1|once|TRBJ1-2
TGTGCCTGGAGTGTACCCGGGACAGCTAACTATGGCTACACCTTC
CAWSVPGTANYGYTF
>TRBV12-3/TRBV12-4|.|.|TRBJ1-1
TGTGCCAGCAGTTTCACAGGAGGGAGTGAAGCTTTCTTT
CASSFTGGSEAFF
>TRBV10-1|.|few|TRBJ1-1
TGCGCCAGCAGTGAAAGGGAGATGAACACTGAAGCTTTCTTT
CASSEREMNTEAFF
>TRBV5-1|.|.|TRBJ1-2
TGCGCCAGCACCGAGGGAGGGAACACCTATGGCTACACCTTC
CASTEGGNTYGYTF
>TRBV11-3|TRBD2|.|TRBJ2-5
TGTGCCAGCAGCGGACTAGCGAGGGAGACCCAGTACTTC
CASSGLARETQYF
>TRBV18|.|.|TRBJ2-2
TGTGCCAGCTCACCCCGACGGGCCGGGGAGCTGTTTTTT
CASSPRRAGELFF
>TRBV11-3|.|.|TRBJ1-6
TGTGCCAGCAGCTTAGAACAAGATAATTCACCCCTCCACTTT
CASSLEQDNSPLHF
>TRBV5-1|.|.|TRBJ1-5
TGCGCCAGCAGCTTGGGGAGAAGGAGGGTGAGCAATCAGCCCCAGCATTTT
CASSLGRRRVSNQPQHF
>TRBV7-9|TRBD2|.|TRBJ2-1
TGTGCCAGAGCCCCGACTAGCGGGGTCGTCAATGAGCAGTTCTTC
CARAPTSGVVNEQFF
>TRBV5-8|TRBD1|.|TRBJ1-4
TGTGCCAGCAGCAAGGGACAGGGTGCAACTAATGAAAAACTGTTTTTT
CASSKGQGATNEKLFF
>TRBV6-1|.|.|TRBJ1-2
TGTGCCAGCAGTGAAGATCGGCGGGGTAGAGCTAACTATGGCTACACCTTC
CASSEDRRGRANYGYTF
>TRBV12-5|.|.|TRBJ1-1
TGTGCTAGTGGTGGAATTACAGTGAACACTGAAGCTTTCTTT
CASGGITVNTEAFF
>TRBV21-1|.|once|TRBJ1-3
TGTGCCAGCAGCAACGTTTGTTTTGGAAACACCATATATTTT
CASSNVCFGNTIYF
>TRBV11-2|.|.|TRBJ2-1
TGTGCCAGCAGCTTAAGGACAAGCTCCTACAATGAGCAGTTCTTC
CASSLRTSSYNEQFF
>TRBV10-1|.|.|TRBJ2-2
TGCGCCAGCAGTGGCAGGGGTAGTACCGGGGAGCTGTTTTTT
CASSGRGSTGELFF